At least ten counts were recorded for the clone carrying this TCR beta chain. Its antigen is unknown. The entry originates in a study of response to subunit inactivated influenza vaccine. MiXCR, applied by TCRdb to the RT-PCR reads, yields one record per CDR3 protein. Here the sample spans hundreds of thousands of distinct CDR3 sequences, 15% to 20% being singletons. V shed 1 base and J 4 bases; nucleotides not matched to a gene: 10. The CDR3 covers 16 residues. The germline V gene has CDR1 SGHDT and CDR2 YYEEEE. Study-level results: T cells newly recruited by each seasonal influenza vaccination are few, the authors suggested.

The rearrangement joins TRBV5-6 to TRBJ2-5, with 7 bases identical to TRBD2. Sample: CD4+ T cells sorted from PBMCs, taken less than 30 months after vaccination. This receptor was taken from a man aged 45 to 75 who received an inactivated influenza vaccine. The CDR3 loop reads CASSLWDYRGLETQYF. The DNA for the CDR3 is TGTGCCAGCAGCTTGTGGGACTATCGGGGGTTAGAGACCCAGTACTTC.